These T cell receptor beta chains were read from a single sample in a study of blood T cell repertoires in COVID-19. Some clones are missing from TCRdb's copy, which holds only in-frame ones; the method was immunoSEQ multiplex PCR. The sample has around 49,000 clones, around 86% seen once. Sequences were obtained from peripheral blood. These receptors all come from a woman at least 80 years old with COVID-19, enrolled during active disease. Both conserved end residues are trimmed from each CDR3.

v_call,cdr3_aa
TRBV24-1,ATSDLAGEETQY
TRBV7-2,ASSPRTSGRTYEQY
TRBV19,ASNAAHTDTQY
TRBV5-1,ASSSTSGRFRENEQF
TRBV27,ASSLRVAGAWPWEDTEAF
TRBV7-2,ASSPQPGAGELF
TRBV7-9,ASSLSGSSYEQY
TRBV30,AWSGQEAF
TRBV11-1,ASSLAGQGPYEQY
TRBV27,ASSPPGYSNQPQH
TRBV29-1,SVVRQGSREQF
TRBV11-2,ASSPRRGTGRYYGYT
TRBV9,ASSVTGGQGEAF
TRBV6-6,ASSPGEGRTTEAF
TRBV27,ASSFRDRGLSEQY
TRBV2,ASSEGTSVYNEQF
TRBV18,ASSPADRANQPQH
TRBV28,ASSASGSFYEQY
TRBV5-1,ASSLSGSTDTQY
TRBV18,ASSPSVGGQAGELF
TRBV10-3,ATKQGADNSPLH
TRBV12-3/TRBV12-4,ASSFYRSGEQF
TRBV6-5,ASSYSDRVDTGELF
TRBV30,AWTKGAGYNEQF
TRBV7-2,ASSRDREAEQY
TRBV19,ASRSGTSGGSYNEQF
TRBV5-5,ASSPGRVGGYT
TRBV7-9,ASSPTGFDYGYT
TRBV14,ASSQDRGVLSSYNEQF
TRBV6-1,ASSDTRLGSNPGLAF
TRBV6-1,ASSDRTGGFDTQY
TRBV10-1,ASSESRAGWRGEQY
TRBV7-8,ASSLVGRGPGETQY
TRBV28,ARNGAGGHEQY
TRBV5-1,ASSLAPRQDSPLH
TRBV5-1,ASSLSGRGTDTQY
TRBV9,ASSVGLSLNEKLF
TRBV12-3/TRBV12-4,ASSANRGDTQY
TRBV11-1,ASSPGTANQPQH
TRBV28,ASRTIYAGNNQPQH
TRBV10-3,AISDPGEVNYGYT
TRBV28,ASSLRGPPYEQY
TRBV20-1,SASYGNTIY
TRBV19,ASRPGQGVNTEAF
TRBV28,ASRTGIGGYT
TRBV5-8,ASSPWTENTGELF
TRBV15,ATSRDTSRAGNTIY
TRBV10-2,ASRSEYEQY